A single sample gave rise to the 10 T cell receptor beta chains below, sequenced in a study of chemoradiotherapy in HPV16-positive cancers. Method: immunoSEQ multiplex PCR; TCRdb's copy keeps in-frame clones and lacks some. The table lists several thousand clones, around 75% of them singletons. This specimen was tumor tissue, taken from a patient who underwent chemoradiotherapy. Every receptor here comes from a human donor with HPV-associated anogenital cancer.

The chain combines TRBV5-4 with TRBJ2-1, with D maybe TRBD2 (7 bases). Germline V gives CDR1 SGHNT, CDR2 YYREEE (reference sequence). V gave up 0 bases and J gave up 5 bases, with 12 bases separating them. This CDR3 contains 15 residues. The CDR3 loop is CASSLGGGADNEQFF. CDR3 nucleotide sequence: TGTGCCAGCAGCTTGGGAGGGGGGGCTGACAATGAGCAGTTCTTC.

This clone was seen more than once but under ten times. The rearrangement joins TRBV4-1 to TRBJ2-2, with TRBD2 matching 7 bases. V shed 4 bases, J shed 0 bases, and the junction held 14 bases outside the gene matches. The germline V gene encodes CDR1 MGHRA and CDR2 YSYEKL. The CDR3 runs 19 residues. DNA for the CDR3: TGCGCCAGCAGCCTTCCGGGACTACGATTTATGGCGAACACCGGGGAGCTGTTTTTT. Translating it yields CASSLPGLRFMANTGELFF.

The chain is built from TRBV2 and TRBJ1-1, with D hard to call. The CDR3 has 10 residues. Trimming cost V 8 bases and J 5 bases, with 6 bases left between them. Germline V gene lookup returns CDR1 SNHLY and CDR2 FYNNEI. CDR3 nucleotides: TGTGCCAGCTTCGAGACTGAAGCTTTCTTT. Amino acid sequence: CASFETEAFF. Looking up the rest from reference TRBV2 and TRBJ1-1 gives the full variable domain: EPEVTQTPSHQVTQMGQEVILRCVPISNHLYFYWYRQILGQKVEFLVSFYNNEISEKSEIFDDQFSVERPDGSNFTLKIRSTKLEDSAMYFCASFETEAFFGQGTRLTVV.

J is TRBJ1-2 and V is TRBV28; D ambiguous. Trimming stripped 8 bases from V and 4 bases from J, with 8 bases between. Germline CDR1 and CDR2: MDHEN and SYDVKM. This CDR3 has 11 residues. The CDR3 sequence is CASRVLYGYTF. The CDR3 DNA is TGTGCCAGCCGAGTCCTCTATGGCTACACCTTC.

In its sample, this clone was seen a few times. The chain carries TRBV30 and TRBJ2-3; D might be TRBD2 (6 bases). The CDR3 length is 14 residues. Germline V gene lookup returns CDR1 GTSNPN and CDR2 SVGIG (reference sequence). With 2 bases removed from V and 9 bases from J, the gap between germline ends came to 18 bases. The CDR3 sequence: CAWSTGTRSGTQYF. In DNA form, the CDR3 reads TGTGCCTGGAGTACCGGGACTCGCTCTGGGACGCAGTATTTT.

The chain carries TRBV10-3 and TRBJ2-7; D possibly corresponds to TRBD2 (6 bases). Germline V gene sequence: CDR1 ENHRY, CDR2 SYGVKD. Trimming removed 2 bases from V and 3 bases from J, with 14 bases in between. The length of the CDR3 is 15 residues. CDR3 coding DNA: TGTGCCATCAGTGAGGGAGGGGCGGTCGGCTACGAGCAGTACTTC. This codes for CAISEGGAVGYEQYF.

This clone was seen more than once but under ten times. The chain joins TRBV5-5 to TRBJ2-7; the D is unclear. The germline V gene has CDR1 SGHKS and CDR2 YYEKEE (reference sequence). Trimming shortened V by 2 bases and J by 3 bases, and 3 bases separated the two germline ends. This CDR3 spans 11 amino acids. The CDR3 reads CASSFSYEQYF. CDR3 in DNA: TGTGCCAGCAGCTTCAGCTACGAGCAGTACTTC. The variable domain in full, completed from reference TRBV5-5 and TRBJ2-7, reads DAGVTQSPTHLIKTRGQQVTLRCSPISGHKSVSWYQQVLGQGPQFIFQYYEKEERGRGNFPDRFSARQFPNYSSELNVNALLLGDSALYLCASSFSYEQYFGPGTRLTVT.

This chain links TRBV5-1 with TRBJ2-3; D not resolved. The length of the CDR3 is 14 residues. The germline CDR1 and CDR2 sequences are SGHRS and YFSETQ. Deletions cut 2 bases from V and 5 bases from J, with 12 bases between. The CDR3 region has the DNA TGCGCCAGCAGCTTAGAGGTGTTGGAAGATACGCAGTATTTT. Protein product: CASSLEVLEDTQYF.

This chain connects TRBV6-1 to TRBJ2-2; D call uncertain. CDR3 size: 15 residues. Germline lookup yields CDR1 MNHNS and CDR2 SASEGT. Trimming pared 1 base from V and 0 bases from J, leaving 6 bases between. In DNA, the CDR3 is TGTGCCAGCAGTGAAGACCCTTCGAACACCGGGGAGCTGTTTTTT. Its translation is CASSEDPSNTGELFF.

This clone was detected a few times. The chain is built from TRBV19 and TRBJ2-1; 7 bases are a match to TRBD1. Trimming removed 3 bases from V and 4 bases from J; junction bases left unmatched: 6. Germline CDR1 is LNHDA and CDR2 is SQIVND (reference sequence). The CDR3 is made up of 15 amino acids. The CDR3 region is CASSIGRGSYNEQFF. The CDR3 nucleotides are TGTGCCAGTAGTATTGGCAGGGGGAGTTACAATGAGCAGTTCTTC.